This T cell receptor (beta chain) was retrieved from a study of blood T cell repertoires in COVID-19. Overall study: From T cells, B-cell-depleted T cells, or PBMCs came the material, which was cDNA or gDNA.

The repertoire was sequenced with immunoSEQ multiplex PCR; TCRdb's copy has only in-frame clones and lacks some. The sample consists of 150,000 to 200,000 clones, 70% to 90% of them appearing once. This CDR3 region has 14 residues. Germline values: CDR1 MGHRA, CDR2 YSYEKL. The V end was cut by 6 bases, the J end by 2 bases, with 14 bases between. The sequencing input was peripheral blood. This receptor was identified in a man aged 40-50 years with active or convalescent COVID-19. The chain recombines TRBV4-1 with TRBJ2-7, with D perhaps TRBD2 (6 bases). The CDR3, as DNA: TGCGCCAGCAGTTCGGGGGTCTCCACCTACGAGCAGTACTTC. Protein: CASSSGVSTYEQYF.